This TCR beta chain was captured in a study of blood T cells in healthy people across ages. Russia was home to the donors, healthy Caucasian individuals aged roughly 6 to 100. The authors drew roughly 9.8 milliliters of peripheral blood from each donor. Every sample gave at least 5 micrograms of total RNA when it was extracted. For the second PCR, which ran for 7 to 11 cycles, a sample-barcoded 5' primer and a J-beta primer mix were used. Via MiXCR, TCRdb re-called the 5' RACE reads, giving one row per CDR3 protein. This table holds hundreds of thousands of distinct CDR3 sequences, around 21% found once. Germline loops: CDR1 MNHEY, CDR2 SVGEGT. This CDR3 is built from 16 residues. V was cut by 5 bases and J by 2 bases, with 18 bases left in between.

Material: blood. This sequence originates from a man aged 70-80 years in good health. The chain links TRBV6-2 or TRBV6-3 to TRBJ1-2; D unclear. The DNA for the CDR3 is TGTGCCAGCAGTCGGATGTTCGGAAGTGGCAACTATGGCTACACCTTC. This codes for CASSRMFGSGNYGYTF.